The 24 T cell receptor beta chains given below trace back to one sample, sequenced in a study of T cells in Graves' hyperthyroidism and ophthalmopathy. TCR beta CDR3 regions were amplified from RNA transcripts. Using the HTBI primer set, a first-round RT-PCR was run on the TCR CDR3. Via MiXCR, TCRdb re-called the multiplex PCR reads, giving one row per CDR3 protein. Here the sample spans approximately 350,000 distinct CDR3 sequences, roughly 15% being singletons. The specimen sequenced was blood. These receptors were collected from a woman aged 60 to 75 with Graves' ophthalmopathy.

To note about this clonotype: One junction end does not reproduce the germline sequence, and a read error may be involved. This rearrangement joins TRBV20-1 to TRBJ2-7, with D hard to call. The CDR3 runs to 12 residues. Germline V gives CDR1 DFQATT, CDR2 SNEGSKA (reference sequence). The CDR3 nucleotides are TGCAGTGCCAGAGAGTGGGGTTCCGAGCAGTACTTC. Protein product: CSAREWGSEQYF.

This clonotype was counted ten times or more. The V gene is TRBV5-1, the J gene TRBJ2-3; 7 nucleotides match TRBD2. After removal of 0 bases from V and 6 bases from J, the junction contained 10 bases not matched to a gene. Looked up from germline, CDR1 is SGHRS and CDR2 is YFSETQ. This CDR3 is built from 16 residues. CDR3: CASSLESRGSGDTQYF. As DNA, the CDR3 is TGCGCCAGCAGCTTGGAAAGTCGCGGGAGTGGGGATACGCAGTATTTT.

This clonotype was found many times. V and J are TRBV3-1 and TRBJ1-2; D uncertain. The CDR3 runs 12 residues. Trimming took off 4 bases at V and 8 bases at J, with 11 bases between the two ends. The V gene's germline CDR1 is LGHDT and CDR2 YNNKEL (reference sequence). CDR3 in DNA: TGTGCCAGCAGCCCCAGACAAGGCGGCTACACCTTC. Translation gives CASSPRQGGYTF.

This clonotype came up many times. The V and J genes are TRBV5-1 and TRBJ1-1; D ambiguous. V was clipped by 3 bases and J by 1 base, with 10 bases between them. Germline CDR1 is SGHRS and CDR2 is YFSETQ. This CDR3 has 14 residues. The CDR3 protein is CASSSAGSNTEAFF. CDR3 nucleotide sequence: TGCGCCAGCAGCTCAGCAGGTTCGAACACTGAAGCTTTCTTT.

This clonotype has more than one count but fewer than ten. This chain connects TRBV29-1 to TRBJ2-5; D may be TRBD1 (6 bases). CDR3 length equals 14 residues. Germline loops: CDR1 SQVTM, CDR2 ANQGSEA. V shed 8 bases and J shed 5 bases, with 21 bases lying between them. The CDR3 sequence is CSITGNAVMETQYF. The CDR3 DNA sequence: TGCAGCATTACAGGGAATGCCGTGATGGAGACCCAGTACTTC.

The chain combines TRBV7-9 with TRBJ2-2; D perhaps matches TRBD2 (6 bases). Trimming stripped 7 bases from V and 6 bases from J, with 12 bases between. There are 13 residues in the CDR3. Germline V gene lookup returns CDR1 SEHNR and CDR2 FQNEAQ (reference sequence). The CDR3 DNA is TGTGCCAGCACCATATCGGGGGCCGGGGAGCTGTTTTTT. This codes for CASTISGAGELFF.

This clonotype was found many times. This chain's CDR3 is CASRRDRGTGTEAFF. CDR3 in DNA: TGCGCCAGCAGGCGGGACAGGGGGACGGGCACTGAAGCTTTCTTT. The V call is TRBV5-1, the J call TRBJ1-1; 11 nucleotides match TRBD1. CDR1 and CDR2 from the germline V gene are SGHRS and YFSETQ. The junction had 7 bases not matched to a gene; V was cut back by 5 bases and J by 4 bases. This CDR3 has 15 amino acids. The whole variable domain, filled in from reference TRBV5-1 and TRBJ1-1, reads KAGVTQTPRYLIKTRGQQVTLSCSPISGHRSVSWYQQTPGQGLQFLFEYFSETQRNKGNFPGRFSGRQFSNSRSEMNVSTLELGDSALYLCASRRDRGTGTEAFFGQGTRLTVV.

In this sample, this clonotype turned up many times. J is TRBJ2-5 and V is TRBV5-1; 7 positions match TRBD1. Losses at the gene ends were 0 bases for V and 0 bases for J; bases not matched to a gene: 2. The CDR3 spans 15 residues. In germline, CDR1 is SGHRS, CDR2 YFSETQ. The CDR3 here is CASSLGTGDQETQYF. CDR3 coding DNA: TGCGCCAGCAGCTTGGGGACAGGCGACCAAGAGACCCAGTACTTC.

This clonotype was detected only a few times. The chain has TRBV27 and TRBJ1-5, with D tentatively TRBD1 (5 bases). Germline CDR1 is MNHEY and CDR2 is SMNVEV (reference sequence). Trimming stripped 6 bases from V and 4 bases from J, with 13 bases between. The CDR3 extends over 14 amino acids. Here the CDR3 reads CASRKDKENQPQHF. CDR3 sequence (DNA): TGTGCCAGCAGAAAGGACAAAGAAAATCAGCCCCAGCATTTT.

In this sample, this clonotype turned up many times. The chain carries TRBV20-1 and TRBJ2-7; 14 positions match TRBD2. CDR1 is DFQATT, CDR2 SNEGSKA, per germline (reference sequence). Germline trimming cut 3 bases from V and 2 bases from J; bases unmatched to any gene: 6. The CDR3 runs to 16 residues. CDR3 sequence: CSASPGTSGSPYEQYF. As DNA, the CDR3 is TGCAGTGCTAGCCCCGGGACTAGCGGGAGCCCCTACGAGCAGTACTTC.

This clonotype was observed a few times. The V and J genes are TRBV19 and TRBJ2-7; 8 bases align to TRBD2. CDR1 LNHDA and CDR2 SQIVND come from the germline V gene (reference sequence). Trimming at V came to 8 bases and at J to 6 bases, leaving 12 bases not matched to a gene. The CDR3 is 14 amino acids. CDR3 in DNA: TGTGCCAGTGGGGCGGGAGGCGGTTGGACCGAGCAGTACTTC. Amino acid sequence: CASGAGGGWTEQYF. The entire variable domain, with the rest obtained from reference TRBV19 and TRBJ2-7, is as follows: DGGITQSPKYLFRKEGQNVTLSCEQNLNHDAMYWYRQDPGQGLRLIYYSQIVNDFQKGDIAEGYSVSREKKESFPLTVTSAQKNPTAFYLCASGAGGGWTEQYFGPGTRLTVT.

On this clonotype itself: Sequence at one end of the junction differs from germline and may be a read error. J is TRBJ2-1 and V is TRBV7-3; TRBD2 aligns across 10 bases. This CDR3 is built from 15 residues. Germline CDR1 reads SGHTA; CDR2 reads FQGTGA. CDR3 sequence reads: CANSTLAGSYNEQFF. In nucleotides, the CDR3 is TGTGCCAACAGCACACTAGCGGGATCCTACAATGAGCAGTTCTTC.

This clonotype was picked up a small number of times. V usage is TRBV7-9 and J usage is TRBJ1-5, with TRBD1 matching 9 bases. Germline CDR1 and CDR2: SEHNR and FQNEAQ (reference sequence). The ends lost 9 bases at V and 1 base at J; junction bases unmatched: 19. The CDR3 runs to 19 residues. The CDR3 loop reads CASSIRLTGGGLSNQPQHF. In DNA form, the CDR3 reads TGTGCCAGTAGTATCCGCCTGACAGGGGGTGGATTGAGCAATCAGCCCCAGCATTTT.

This clonotype occurred many times. The rearrangement uses TRBV11-2 and TRBJ2-3; 7 nucleotides line up with TRBD2. Per germline, CDR1 SGHAT and CDR2 FQNNGV. V trimming: 1 base; J trimming: 2 bases; junction bases outside the gene matches: 6. This CDR3 has 16 residues. The CDR3 DNA sequence: TGTGCCAGCAGCTTAGGTCTAGCGGAAATCACAGATACGCAGTATTTT. This codes for CASSLGLAEITDTQYF.

This clonotype has just a few counts. The chain combines TRBV6-1 with TRBJ1-1; no clear D. Germline CDR1 reads MNHNS; CDR2 reads SASEGT. The CDR3 length is 13 residues. With 7 bases removed from V and 3 bases from J, the gap between germline ends came to 12 bases. CDR3 region: CASTNARDTEAFF. The CDR3 region has the DNA TGTGCCAGCACGAACGCGCGAGACACTGAAGCTTTCTTT.

Regarding this clonotype: This may be a read error: a much more frequent sequence differs by one nucleotide. The V and J genes are TRBV7-8 and TRBJ2-1; tentatively, D is TRBD2 (6 bases). V was cut by 4 bases and J by 4 bases, with 14 bases left in between. Germline V gene lookup returns CDR1 SGHVS and CDR2 FQNEAQ. The CDR3 sequence is 15 residues long. The DNA of the CDR3 is TGTGCCAGCAGCTCTGTAGCGGCCTATTACAATGAGCAGTTCTTC. The encoded protein is CASSSVAAYYNEQFF.

This clonotype was seen repeatedly, ten times or more. The rearrangement joins TRBV2 to TRBJ1-6; D is uncertain. This CDR3 has 16 amino acids. With 7 bases removed from V and 0 bases from J, the gap between germline ends came to 13 bases. Germline V gene sequence: CDR1 SNHLY, CDR2 FYNNEI. The CDR3 reads CASNARTSSYNSPLHF. CDR3 nucleotide sequence: TGTGCCAGCAATGCCAGGACGAGCTCCTATAATTCACCCCTCCACTTT.

The chain joins TRBV19 to TRBJ2-5; TRBD1 matches at 7 bases. CDR1 and CDR2 from the germline V gene are LNHDA and SQIVND (reference sequence). The CDR3 length is 16 residues. Trimming cost V 4 bases and J 1 base; bases outside gene matches: 9. CDR3 nucleotide sequence: TGTGCCAGTAGTAGAAACAGGGGAACCCTCCAAGAGACCCAGTACTTC. It encodes CASSRNRGTLQETQYF.

This sequence joins TRBV9 and TRBJ2-2, with D perhaps TRBD1 (5 bases). The germline V and J ends were trimmed by 2 bases and 7 bases, with 12 bases remaining between them. The CDR3 covers 14 residues. The germline CDR1 and CDR2 sequences are SGDLS and YYNGEE. CDR3: CASSVTGSVGELFF. The CDR3 bases are TGTGCCAGCAGCGTTACAGGATCTGTCGGGGAGCTGTTTTTT.

This clonotype has at least ten counts. J is TRBJ1-5 and V is TRBV28; D uncertain. Trimming shortened V by 6 bases and J by 0 bases, and 18 bases separated the two germline ends. CDR3 length: 17 residues. Germline CDR1 and CDR2: MDHEN and SYDVKM. CDR3 region: CASSPNPGRYSNQPQHF. In nucleotides, the CDR3 is TGTGCCAGCAGCCCTAATCCGGGCCGATATAGCAATCAGCCCCAGCATTTT.

This clonotype occurred many times. The chain combines TRBV2 with TRBJ2-1, with D maybe TRBD2 (6 bases). Germline V gene sequence: CDR1 SNHLY, CDR2 FYNNEI. The V end was cut by 6 bases, the J end by 3 bases, with 15 bases between. The CDR3 totals 15 residues. CDR3 DNA sequence: TGTGCCAGCAGAGGGACTTCGCAGGACTACAATGAGCAGTTCTTC. It is translated as CASRGTSQDYNEQFF.

This clonotype was found many times. V is TRBV11-2 and J is TRBJ2-3; no reliable D call. Per the germline V gene, CDR1 is SGHAT and CDR2 is FQNNGV. The CDR3 loop spans 14 amino acids. V was cut by 1 base and J by 4 bases, with 9 bases left in between. CDR3 in DNA: TGTGCCAGCAGCTTAGTAGTGGGTGCAGATACGCAGTATTTT. This sequence encodes CASSLVVGADTQYF.

This clonotype has ten or more counts. The genes are TRBV5-1 and TRBJ2-3, with 11 bases matching TRBD2. Germline trimming cut 4 bases from V and 0 bases from J; bases unmatched to any gene: 7. This CDR3 region has 17 residues. Germline-derived CDR1 and CDR2 are SGHRS and YFSETQ. This chain's CDR3 is CASSPLGTSGSTDTQYF. The CDR3, as DNA: TGCGCCAGCAGCCCACTGGGGACTAGCGGTAGCACAGATACGCAGTATTTT.

This clonotype has at least ten counts. This chain joins TRBV7-9 and TRBJ1-4, with a possible D match to TRBD1 (5 bases). CDR3 length: 14 residues. Germline V CDR1 and CDR2: SEHNR, FQNEAQ (reference sequence). Trimming cost V 5 bases and J 6 bases, with 13 bases left between them. For the CDR3, the DNA is TGTGCCAGCAGCCGGGCCCGCAGGGATGAAAAACTGTTTTTT. Encoded protein: CASSRARRDEKLFF.